What follows are 25 T cell receptor beta chains derived from one specimen sequenced in a study of shared clonotypes between healthy human individuals. Sequencing used immunoSEQ multiplex PCR; TCRdb keeps in-frame clones, though not all of them. In the table there are about 1 million clones, approximately 76% of which are singletons. Source material: memory CD4+ T cells sorted from blood. Subset indicated: CD45RA-negative fraction. These receptors originate from a man younger than 30 in good health.

The chain is built from TRBV4-2 and TRBJ1-1, with no clear D. Trimming pared 1 base from V and 3 bases from J, leaving 15 bases between. This CDR3 contains 16 residues. CDR1 is LGHNA and CDR2 is YNFKEQ in the germline V gene. This CDR3 is CASSQGARASDTEAFF. The CDR3 DNA sequence: TGTGCCAGCAGCCAAGGTGCAAGGGCAAGCGACACTGAAGCTTTCTTT.

The chain employs TRBV18 and TRBJ2-7, with 9 bases that match TRBD1. The J segment lost 1 base and the V segment lost 6 bases, leaving 7 bases of the junction unmatched. Germline V lookup: CDR1 KGHSH, CDR2 LQKENI. The CDR3 runs 15 residues. CDR3 residues: CASSMTGTGSYEQYF. As DNA, the CDR3 is TGTGCCAGCTCGATGACCGGGACAGGGTCCTACGAGCAGTACTTC.

In its sample, this clone was seen a few times. The gene calls are TRBV11-2 and TRBJ1-2; tentative D call: TRBD1 (5 bases). There are 16 residues in the CDR3. CDR1 is SGHAT, CDR2 FQNNGV, per germline. V was pared by 5 bases and J by 4 bases, with 20 bases between. The CDR3 region is CASSPRGGAKIYGYTF. The CDR3, as DNA: TGTGCCAGCAGCCCCCGGGGCGGCGCCAAAATCTATGGCTACACCTTC.

The chain recombines TRBV7-8 with TRBJ2-7, with D unclear. The length of the CDR3 is 15 residues. Germline CDR1 is SGHVS and CDR2 is FQNEAQ. The V and J ends lost 5 bases and 8 bases respectively, with 22 bases between them. CDR3 sequence (DNA): TGTGCCAGCAGCCCAACGCCGGGCCCCCCGGCGCAGCAGTACTTC. Its protein is CASSPTPGPPAQQYF.

This clone was counted many times. The CDR3 loop is CASSLATSNTEAFF. CDR3 nucleotide sequence: TGTGCCAGCAGCTTAGCGACGTCGAACACTGAAGCTTTCTTT. This sequence joins TRBV7-9 and TRBJ1-1; D uncertain. The CDR3 totals 14 residues. V lost 0 bases, J lost 1 base, and 6 bases lay in between. Germline CDR1 and CDR2: SEHNR and FQNEAQ (reference sequence).

The V call is TRBV5-1, the J call TRBJ2-3, with a possible D match to TRBD2 (5 bases). CDR1 SGHRS and CDR2 YFSETQ come from the germline V gene. The CDR3 has 16 amino acids. Trimming left V 3 bases short and J 1 base short, with 15 bases between. The CDR3 is CASSSTRTGGTDTQYF. The CDR3 DNA follows: TGCGCCAGCAGCTCCACTAGGACCGGCGGCACAGATACGCAGTATTTT.

The V and J genes are TRBV5-4 and TRBJ1-1, with TRBD1 as a possible D gene (6 bases). Germline V gene lookup returns CDR1 SGHNT and CDR2 YYREEE (reference sequence). The V gene lost 1 base and the J gene lost 4 bases, with 11 bases spanning the gap. CDR3 size: 14 residues. The CDR3 DNA follows: TGTGCCAGCAGCTTGAAACAGGGAGGCACTGAAGCTTTCTTT. Protein product: CASSLKQGGTEAFF. Using reference TRBV5-4 and TRBJ1-1 for the parts outside the CDR3, the full variable domain is ETGVTQSPTHLIKTRGQQVTLRCSSQSGHNTVSWYQQALGQGPQFIFQYYREEENGRGNFPPRFSGLQFPNYSSELNVNALELDDSALYLCASSLKQGGTEAFFGQGTRLTVV.

This clone was counted many times. This chain joins TRBV30 and TRBJ1-1; D possibly corresponds to TRBD1 (5 bases). Germline assignment: CDR1 GTSNPN and CDR2 SVGIG (reference sequence). V gave up 0 bases and J gave up 5 bases, with 13 bases separating them. This CDR3 spans 14 amino acids. The CDR3 region has the DNA TGTGCCTGGAGTGTTCACAGGCTGAGGACTGAAGCTTTCTTT. The encoded protein is CAWSVHRLRTEAFF.

The chain is built from TRBV6-6 and TRBJ1-2; 12 bases align to TRBD1. Trimming took 2 bases from V and 8 from J; bases not matched to a gene: 9. The CDR3 consists of 16 residues. CDR1 and CDR2 (germline): MNHNY, SVGAGI (reference sequence). The CDR3 sequence: CASSYAQGQGAIGYTF. In DNA, the CDR3 is TGTGCCAGCAGTTACGCTCAGGGACAGGGGGCAATCGGCTACACCTTC.

This sequence joins TRBV18 and TRBJ2-3; maybe TRBD2 (6 bases). The V end lost 0 bases, the J end lost 10 bases, and 32 bases lay between the germline ends. The germline V gene has CDR1 KGHSH and CDR2 LQKENI. This CDR3 region has 20 residues. The CDR3 DNA follows: TGTGCCAGCTCACCACCTATAGGAGGGAACCTGGGTAGGCGAGGAGTCGCGCAGTATTTT. This gives the protein CASSPPIGGNLGRRGVAQYF.

The chain joins TRBV6-1 to TRBJ1-6; 7 bases align to TRBD1. The J segment lost 10 bases and the V segment lost 3 bases, leaving 3 bases of the junction unmatched. CDR1 and CDR2 from the germline V gene are MNHNS and SASEGT. The CDR3 runs 13 residues. This CDR3 is CASSDRGDSPLHF. In nucleotides, the CDR3 is TGTGCCAGCAGTGACAGGGGGGACTCACCCCTCCACTTT.

This clone was counted only a few times. This chain links TRBV5-8 with TRBJ1-2; D not certain. Between the trimmed V and J ends, which lost 4 bases and 2 bases, there was a span of 12 bases. The CDR3 has 14 amino acids. CDR1 is SGHTS and CDR2 is YDEGEE in the germline V gene. The CDR3 DNA sequence: TGTGCCAGCAGCCGCACTTCCGGGAACTATGGCTACACCTTC. It codes for CASSRTSGNYGYTF.

The chain has TRBV18 and TRBJ2-7; D gene unclear. The V gene lost 5 bases and the J gene lost 2 bases, with 16 bases spanning the gap. Germline V gene sequence: CDR1 KGHSH, CDR2 LQKENI. The CDR3 has 15 residues. CDR3 bases: TGTGCCAGCTCAGTCACCATGGCTACCGCCTACGAGCAGTACTTC. Its translation: CASSVTMATAYEQYF.

The V gene is TRBV2, the J gene TRBJ1-2; 9 bases fit TRBD1. The germline V gene encodes CDR1 SNHLY and CDR2 FYNNEI. CDR3 length: 15 residues. V dropped 6 bases and J dropped 0; count of bases not matched to a gene: 5. CDR3 in DNA: TGTGCCAGCAGCGGGACAGGGATAGCTAACTATGGCTACACCTTC. Amino acids: CASSGTGIANYGYTF.

J is TRBJ2-5 and V is TRBV29-1; 11 bases line up with TRBD2. Germline CDR1 and CDR2: SQVTM and ANQGSEA. The CDR3 is 14 amino acids. Trimming took 0 bases from V and 11 from J; bases not matched to a gene: 8. The CDR3 is CSVEDPSGGINQYF. In nucleotides, the CDR3 is TGCAGCGTTGAAGACCCTAGCGGGGGGATAAATCAGTACTTC.

The chain carries TRBV19 and TRBJ2-1; D is possibly TRBD1 (5 bases). The V gene lost 6 bases and the J gene lost 2 bases, with 11 bases spanning the gap. The CDR3 totals 14 residues. The germline V gene encodes CDR1 LNHDA and CDR2 SQIVND (reference sequence). CDR3 in DNA: TGTGCCAGTAGCCAATGGGGCACCTACAATGAGCAGTTCTTC. Residues: CASSQWGTYNEQFF.

Concerning this clone itself: Other nucleotide sequences from this sample produce the same CDR3. This chain joins TRBV30 and TRBJ1-3; D gene ambiguous. The CDR3 is 14 amino acids. Germline V lookup: CDR1 GTSNPN, CDR2 SVGIG (reference sequence). Trimming took off 0 bases at V and 0 bases at J, with 6 bases between the two ends. DNA for the CDR3: TGTGCCTGGAGTGTACGGGGCTCTGGAAACACCATATATTTT. It translates to CAWSVRGSGNTIYF.

The rearrangement links TRBV7-3 to TRBJ2-5; D possibly corresponds to TRBD2 (6 bases). The V gene's germline CDR1 is SGHTA and CDR2 FQGTGA. The CDR3 totals 15 residues. Trimming cost V 1 base and J 5 bases, with 14 bases left between them. CDR3 sequence: CASSLNTGVLETQYF. The CDR3 DNA reads TGTGCCAGCAGCTTAAATACGGGGGTTCTGGAGACCCAGTACTTC.

The chain links TRBV5-1 to TRBJ2-2; possible D gene TRBD1, 6 bases. V lost 4 bases and J lost 4, with 17 bases in between. CDR1 SGHRS and CDR2 YFSETQ come from the germline V gene. This CDR3 contains 16 residues. The CDR3 coding sequence is TGCGCCAGCAGCCCCAGGGGTACAGAACTCACCGGGGAGCTGTTTTTT. Its protein product is CASSPRGTELTGELFF.

Points on this clone: Germline is not matched at one junction end, which may reflect a read error. The chain is built from TRBV10-2 and TRBJ2-7; 7 bases align to TRBD2. Germline V gene data show CDR1 as WSHSY and CDR2 as SAAADI. The CDR3 sequence is 11 residues long. The CDR3 loop is CASRAAGDILF. CDR3 DNA sequence: TGCGCCAGCAGGGCGGCGGGGGATATCCTTTTC.

The chain links TRBV30 to TRBJ2-3, with D unclear. CDR3 size: 13 residues. The germline V gene has CDR1 GTSNPN and CDR2 SVGIG (reference sequence). The ends were cut back, 1 base at V and 15 bases at J, with 20 bases in the middle. The CDR3 DNA sequence: TGTGCCTGGAGTGACGGTTTGGCCCCGTTTTATTATTTT. Translated: CAWSDGLAPFYYF.

CDR3 in amino acids: CASSPPQRGSYEQYF. The DNA for the CDR3 is TGTGCCAGCTCACCACCACAGCGGGGCTCCTACGAGCAGTACTTC. This sequence joins TRBV18 and TRBJ2-7; 7 bases line up with TRBD2. The CDR3 consists of 15 residues. J was trimmed by 0 bases and V by 0 bases; bases with no gene match: 2. From germline, CDR1 is KGHSH and CDR2 LQKENI. The full variable domain, rest sourced from reference TRBV18 and TRBJ2-7, is NAGVMQNPRHLVRRRGQEARLRCSPMKGHSHVYWYRQLPEEGLKFMVYLQKENIIDESGMPKERFSAEFPKEGPSILRIQQVVRGDSAAYFCASSPPQRGSYEQYFGPGTRLTVT.

This clone was detected ten times or more. V is TRBV5-1 and J is TRBJ1-2; D may be TRBD1 (5 bases). Germline CDR1 SGHRS, CDR2 YFSETQ. The CDR3 is 14 amino acids. Trimming pared 5 bases from V and 5 bases from J, leaving 16 bases between. The CDR3 loop reads CASRFEGVRYGYTF. The CDR3 nucleotides are TGCGCCAGCAGGTTCGAAGGGGTCCGGTATGGCTACACCTTC. Based on the CDR3 plus reference TRBV5-1 and TRBJ1-2, the full variable domain is KAGVTQTPRYLIKTRGQQVTLSCSPISGHRSVSWYQQTPGQGLQFLFEYFSETQRNKGNFPGRFSGRQFSNSRSEMNVSTLELGDSALYLCASRFEGVRYGYTFGSGTRLTVV.

The V and J genes are TRBV7-2 and TRBJ2-7, with 9 bases matching TRBD2. The junction had 11 bases not matched to a gene; V was cut back by 5 bases and J by 0 bases. The CDR3 runs 17 residues. Germline V lookup: CDR1 SGHTA, CDR2 FQGNSA. CDR3 amino acids: CASSRYLSGGSSYEQYF. The DNA for the CDR3 is TGTGCCAGCAGCCGCTATCTTAGCGGGGGAAGCTCCTACGAGCAGTACTTC.

The V and J genes are TRBV7-2 and TRBJ2-3; no clear D. The germline V gene has CDR1 SGHTA and CDR2 FQGNSA. Trimming cost V 3 bases and J 6 bases, with 13 bases left between them. The CDR3 totals 14 residues. CDR3 nucleotides: TGTGCCAGCAGCTTGGGGTCTGTTGGCGATACGCAGTATTTT. Its protein product is CASSLGSVGDTQYF.